Below are 2 T cell receptor beta chains sequenced from a single sample in a study of shared clonotypes between healthy human individuals. Clones were read by immunoSEQ multiplex PCR, and TCRdb kept only the in-frame ones, dropping some. Found here are 2 million to 2.5 million clones, 80% to 95% of them singletons; the top ten hold about 0.41%. The sequenced sample consisted of naive CD4+ T cells from PBMCs. Documented subset: CD45RA+ positively selected. The receptors derive from a man aged 18 to 30 in good health. Some clones in this sample may be carry-over from other donors' samples.

The CDR3 DNA sequence: TGTGCCAGCAGTGAAGTGTCCGTTGTCGGGTATACGCAGTATTTT. Its translation: CASSEVSVVGYTQYF. The rearrangement joins TRBV2 to TRBJ2-3, with D uncertain. This CDR3 has 15 amino acids. Germline loops: CDR1 SNHLY, CDR2 FYNNEI. The V and J ends lost 1 base and 7 bases respectively, with 15 bases between them.

The chain joins TRBV11-2 to TRBJ1-5; no clear D. Between the trimmed V and J ends, which lost 1 base and 6 bases, there was a span of 7 bases. This CDR3 region has 13 residues. Germline CDR1 reads SGHAT; CDR2 reads FQNNGV. The DNA of the CDR3 is TGTGCCAGCAGCTTAGGGGAGTCTCAGCCCCAGCATTTT. It translates to CASSLGESQPQHF.